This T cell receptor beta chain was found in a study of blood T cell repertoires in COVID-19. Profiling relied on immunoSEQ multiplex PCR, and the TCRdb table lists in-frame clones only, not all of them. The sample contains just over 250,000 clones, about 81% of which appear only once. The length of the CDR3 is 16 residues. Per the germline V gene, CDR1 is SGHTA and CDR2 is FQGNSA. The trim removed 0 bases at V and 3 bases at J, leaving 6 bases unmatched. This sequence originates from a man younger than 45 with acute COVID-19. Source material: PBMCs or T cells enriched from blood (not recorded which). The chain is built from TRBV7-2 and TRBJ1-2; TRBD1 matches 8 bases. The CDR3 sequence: CASSLALRTGYYGYTF. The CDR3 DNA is TGTGCCAGCAGCTTAGCGCTTAGGACAGGGTACTATGGCTACACCTTC.